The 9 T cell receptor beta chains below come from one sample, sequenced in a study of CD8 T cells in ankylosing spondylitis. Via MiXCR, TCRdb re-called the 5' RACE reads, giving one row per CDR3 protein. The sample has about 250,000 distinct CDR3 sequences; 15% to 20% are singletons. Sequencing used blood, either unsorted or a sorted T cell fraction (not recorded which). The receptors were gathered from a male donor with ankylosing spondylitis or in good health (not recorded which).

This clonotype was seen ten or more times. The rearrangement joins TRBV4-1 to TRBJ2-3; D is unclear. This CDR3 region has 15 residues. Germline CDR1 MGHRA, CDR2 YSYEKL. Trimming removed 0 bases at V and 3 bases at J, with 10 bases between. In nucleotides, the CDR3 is TGCGCCAGCAGCCAAGAGGGGATAGATACAGATACGCAGTATTTT. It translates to CASSQEGIDTDTQYF.

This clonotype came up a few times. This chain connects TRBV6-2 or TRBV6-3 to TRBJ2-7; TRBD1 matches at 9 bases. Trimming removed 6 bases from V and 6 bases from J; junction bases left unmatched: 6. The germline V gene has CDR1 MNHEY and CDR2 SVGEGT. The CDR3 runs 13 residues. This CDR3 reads CASSLTGGSEQYF. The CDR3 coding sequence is TGTGCCAGCAGCCTAACAGGGGGCAGCGAGCAGTACTTC.

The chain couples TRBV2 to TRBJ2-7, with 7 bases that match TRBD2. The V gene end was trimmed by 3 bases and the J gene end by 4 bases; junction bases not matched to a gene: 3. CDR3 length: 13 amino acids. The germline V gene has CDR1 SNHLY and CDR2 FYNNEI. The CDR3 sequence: CASSEGLPYEQYF. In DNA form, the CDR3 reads TGTGCCAGCAGTGAGGGACTACCGTACGAGCAGTACTTC.

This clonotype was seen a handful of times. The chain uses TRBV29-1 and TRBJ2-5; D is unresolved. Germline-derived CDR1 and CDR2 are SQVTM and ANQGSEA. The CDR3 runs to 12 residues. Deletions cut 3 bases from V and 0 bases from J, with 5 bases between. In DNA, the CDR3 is TGCAGCGTTGATACTTACCAAGAGACCCAGTACTTC. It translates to CSVDTYQETQYF.

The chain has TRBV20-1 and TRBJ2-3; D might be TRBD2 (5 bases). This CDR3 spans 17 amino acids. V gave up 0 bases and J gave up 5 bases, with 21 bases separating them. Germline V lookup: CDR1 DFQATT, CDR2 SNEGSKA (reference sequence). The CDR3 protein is CSAREESPRLARDTQYF. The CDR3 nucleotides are TGCAGTGCTAGAGAAGAGTCGCCGAGGTTAGCGCGAGATACGCAGTATTTT.

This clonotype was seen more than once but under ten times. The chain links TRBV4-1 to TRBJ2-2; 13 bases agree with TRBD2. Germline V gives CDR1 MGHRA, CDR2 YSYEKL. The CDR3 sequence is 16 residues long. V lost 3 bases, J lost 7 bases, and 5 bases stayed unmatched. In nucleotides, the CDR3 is TGCGCCAGCAGCCAGGGGACTAGCGGGATAAACGGGGAGCTGTTTTTT. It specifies CASSQGTSGINGELFF.

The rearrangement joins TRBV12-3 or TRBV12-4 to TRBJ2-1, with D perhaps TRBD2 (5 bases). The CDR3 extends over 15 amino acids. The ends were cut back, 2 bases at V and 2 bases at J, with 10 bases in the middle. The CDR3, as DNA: TGTGCCAGCAGTTTACGGAGCGGAGCCTACAATGAGCAGTTCTTC. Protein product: CASSLRSGAYNEQFF.

Written as DNA, the CDR3 is TGCGCCAGCAACGGTCCAGGTTCGGGGGAGACCCAGTACTTC. As protein: CASNGPGSGETQYF. This sequence joins TRBV5-1 and TRBJ2-5, with a weak D call TRBD2 (5 bases). Trimming removed 6 bases at V and 5 bases at J, with 17 bases between. This CDR3 spans 14 amino acids. Germline CDR1 and CDR2: SGHRS and YFSETQ. The full variable domain, its missing parts supplied by reference TRBV5-1 and TRBJ2-5, is KAGVTQTPRYLIKTRGQQVTLSCSPISGHRSVSWYQQTPGQGLQFLFEYFSETQRNKGNFPGRFSGRQFSNSRSEMNVSTLELGDSALYLCASNGPGSGETQYFGPGTRLLVL.

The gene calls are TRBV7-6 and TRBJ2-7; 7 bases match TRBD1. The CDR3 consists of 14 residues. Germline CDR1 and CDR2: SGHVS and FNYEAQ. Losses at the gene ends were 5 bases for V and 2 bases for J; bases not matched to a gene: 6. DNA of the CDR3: TGTGCCAGCAGCGAGGTGGACAGGCCCTACGAGCAGTACTTC. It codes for CASSEVDRPYEQYF.